The clone carrying this T cell receptor beta chain was seen many times. As yet, its antigen is unknown. Other DNA sequences in this specimen translate into the identical CDR3. Here immunoSEQ multiplex PCR was the method, and the copy in TCRdb shows in-frame clones only, minus some. The sample yields about 980,000 clones, 70% to 85% seen once. This specimen comes from a study of shared clonotypes between healthy human individuals. Study summary: CD4 naive and memory got three plates each, CD8 naive two, CD8 memory one.

V shed 0 bases and J 8 bases; nucleotides not matched to a gene: 3. The length of the CDR3 is 13 residues. Germline V gene data show CDR1 as GTSNPN and CDR2 as SVGIG (reference sequence). Study results and limitations: The expectation was that sequencing depth would affect clonotype sharing among donors.

Sequenced material: memory CD4+ T cells sorted from blood. Specified subset: CD45RA-negative fraction. The V and J genes are TRBV30 and TRBJ2-2; the match to TRBD1 covers 7 bases. The sequence was obtained from a man aged 18-30 years in good health. For the CDR3, the DNA is TGTGCCTGGAGTGTCCAGGGGGTAGGGGAGCTGTTTTTT. Translation gives CAWSVQGVGELFF.